This TCR beta chain emerged from a study of blood T cell repertoires in COVID-19. Study information: There were acute and convalescent COVID-19 samples, and they came from the United States, Italy and Spain.

About this clone: Mismatch with germline at one junction end may stem from a read error.

Authors' analysis steps: Nucleated cell number was recorded as an estimate derived from reference gene primer amplification. Profiling relied on immunoSEQ multiplex PCR, and the TCRdb table lists in-frame clones only, not all of them. V, J and clone size are taken as reported in that table, and D and trimming were inferred from the DNA itself. Of 55,000 to 90,000 clones listed, 88% were seen once; the top ten hold around 1.5%. The receptor was isolated from a human donor in a cohort sampled during active COVID-19. Specimen: peripheral blood.

CDR3 protein: CSARRGRGPAF. The DNA for the CDR3 is TGCAGTGCTCGGAGGGGGAGGGGCCCTGCCTTC. The chain links TRBV20-1 to TRBJ1-2; D might be TRBD1 (6 bases). The CDR3 consists of 11 residues. CDR1 and CDR2 (germline): DFQATT, SNEGSKA (reference sequence).